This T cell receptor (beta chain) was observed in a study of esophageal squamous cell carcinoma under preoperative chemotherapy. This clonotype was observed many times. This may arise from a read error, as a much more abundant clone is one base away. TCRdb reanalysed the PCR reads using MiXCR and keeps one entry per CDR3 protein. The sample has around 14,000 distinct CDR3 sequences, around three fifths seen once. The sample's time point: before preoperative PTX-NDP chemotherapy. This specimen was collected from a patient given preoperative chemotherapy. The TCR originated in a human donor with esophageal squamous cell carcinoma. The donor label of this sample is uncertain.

Here the CDR3 reads CASSEAQDSGHEQFF. In DNA form, the CDR3 reads TGTGCCAGCAGTGAAGCTCAGGACAGCGGCCACGAGCAGTTCTTC. The V and J genes are TRBV6-1 and TRBJ2-1; tentative D call: TRBD1 (6 bases). This CDR3 contains 15 residues. Trimming took 0 bases from V and 10 from J, leaving 16 bases between them. From germline, CDR1 is MNHNS and CDR2 SASEGT.